This T cell receptor (beta chain) was recovered during a study of regulatory and conventional T cells in RAG deficiency. Sequenced by immunoSEQ multiplex PCR; TCRdb stores in-frame clones only, minus some. This table has more than 40,000 clones, 85% to 90% appearing once. Germline CDR1 SGHTA, CDR2 FQGTGA. After removal of 5 bases from V and 6 bases from J, the junction contained 8 bases not matched to a gene. The length of the CDR3 is 15 residues. The study, taken as a whole, reports: Shorter CDR3s in all patient subsets; >90% Treg-Tconv overlap in Omenn. Sorted Omenn CD25-high CD127-low cells may not be bona fide Tregs. Omenn syndrome and CID/AS patients had approximately 100-fold fewer unique Treg TCR beta sequences, versus approximately 9.8-fold elsewhere.

Conventional CD4+ T cells were sorted from blood as CD25-low CD127-high cells. Remarks on this clone: Its antigen is as yet unknown.

These data were likewise used in another study, on regulatory T cells. That work adds: Primers: 52 TRBV forward and 13 TRBJ reverse. Skewed V and J usage and few unique V-J pairs marked patient repertoires, most in Tregs.

The V gene is TRBV7-3, the J gene TRBJ2-1, with 9 bases lining up with TRBD2. Sequencing was performed on CD4+ effector T cells sorted from blood. This clonotype was sampled from a human donor in good health. CDR3 sequence reads: CASSPRAGGINEQFF. The CDR3 nucleotides read TGTGCCAGCAGCCCTCGGGCGGGGGGGATCAATGAGCAGTTCTTC.